One sample yielded the 19 T cell receptor beta chains listed below, sequenced in a study of blood T cell repertoires in COVID-19. Profiled with immunoSEQ multiplex PCR; TCRdb holds only in-frame clones, not every one. The sample lists about 140,000 clones, over 75% occurring once. Material for sequencing was peripheral blood. The receptors come from a human donor in a cohort sampled during active COVID-19.

The chain uses TRBV19 and TRBJ1-1, with D possibly TRBD1 on 5 matching bases. The CDR3 runs 12 residues. The germline gives CDR1 LNHDA, CDR2 SQIVND (reference sequence). Trimming pared 7 bases from V and 5 bases from J, leaving 11 bases between. CDR3 bases: TGTGCCAGTACCTGGGGGGGGACTGAAGCTTTCTTT. Protein sequence: CASTWGGTEAFF. Variable domain in full (rest from reference TRBV19 and TRBJ1-1): DGGITQSPKYLFRKEGQNVTLSCEQNLNHDAMYWYRQDPGQGLRLIYYSQIVNDFQKGDIAEGYSVSREKKESFPLTVTSAQKNPTAFYLCASTWGGTEAFFGQGTRLTVV.

The chain links TRBV2 to TRBJ2-3; tentative D call: TRBD1 (6 bases). The CDR3 loop spans 15 amino acids. The germline V gene has CDR1 SNHLY and CDR2 FYNNEI. V was pared by 6 bases and J by 4 bases, with 17 bases between. This chain's CDR3 is CASRLDRRSADTQYF. In DNA, the CDR3 is TGTGCCAGCAGGCTCGACAGGAGGTCCGCAGATACGCAGTATTTT.

V gene TRBV11-2 combines with J gene TRBJ2-5; a possible D gene is TRBD1 (6 bases). Germline V gene lookup returns CDR1 SGHAT and CDR2 FQNNGV. V shed 5 bases and J shed 3 bases, with 22 bases lying between them. The CDR3 covers 17 residues. This CDR3 is CASSQTVWQGPKETQYF. CDR3 nucleotides: TGTGCCAGCAGCCAGACGGTTTGGCAGGGGCCCAAAGAGACCCAGTACTTC.

As DNA, the CDR3 is TGTGCCAGCAGTTTCGCGGGAGGATCCTACAATGAGCAGTTCTTC. Amino acids: CASSFAGGSYNEQFF. The chain recombines TRBV28 with TRBJ2-1; 8 nucleotides line up with TRBD2. The CDR3 consists of 15 residues. CDR1 and CDR2 from the germline V gene are MDHEN and SYDVKM. V shed 3 bases, J shed 1 base, and the junction held 2 bases outside the gene matches.

The V call is TRBV10-3, the J call TRBJ2-4, with a weak D call TRBD2 (6 bases). Germline values: CDR1 ENHRY, CDR2 SYGVKD. V was clipped by 1 base and J by 9 bases, with 10 bases between them. The CDR3 runs to 13 residues. CDR3 residues: CAISELEGGIQYF. DNA of the CDR3: TGTGCCATCAGTGAGTTGGAGGGAGGCATTCAGTACTTC.

This clone occurred once. The chain has TRBV6-2 or TRBV6-3 and TRBJ2-2; 9 nucleotides line up with TRBD2. V shed 6 bases, J shed 6 bases, and the junction held 8 bases outside the gene matches. Germline V gene lookup returns CDR1 MNHEY and CDR2 SVGEGT. The CDR3 covers 15 residues. CDR3 coding DNA: TGTGCCAGCAGCCTTGTGGGACTAGCCTCCGGGGAGCTGTTTTTT. This translates into CASSLVGLASGELFF.

This clone was recorded only once. The chain joins TRBV5-4 to TRBJ1-1; weak D call: TRBD1 (5 bases). The CDR3 has 13 amino acids. Between the trimmed V and J ends, which lost 4 bases and 9 bases, there was a span of 16 bases. Germline assignment: CDR1 SGHNT and CDR2 YYREEE (reference sequence). The CDR3 spells CASSAQTAEQAFF. The CDR3 DNA reads TGTGCCAGCAGCGCCCAGACAGCTGAACAAGCTTTCTTT.

V gene TRBV6-6 combines with J gene TRBJ1-1; 7 bases map to TRBD1. Germline trimming cut 6 bases from V and 5 bases from J; bases unmatched to any gene: 3. CDR1 is MNHNY, CDR2 SVGAGI, per germline (reference sequence). The CDR3 contains 12 residues. DNA of the CDR3: TGTGCCAGCAGCTTCAGGGGGACTGAAGCTTTCTTT. Protein: CASSFRGTEAFF.

The chain is built from TRBV7-2 and TRBJ1-6; 9 bases are a match to TRBD1. CDR1 SGHTA and CDR2 FQGNSA come from the germline V gene. The ends lost 6 bases at V and 3 bases at J; junction bases unmatched: 6. This CDR3 region has 16 residues. CDR3 coding DNA: TGTGCCAGCAGACCACAGGGGGCTATCTATAATTCACCCCTCCACTTT. Its translation: CASRPQGAIYNSPLHF.

The CDR3 bases are TGCACCAGCGTCGGGACTAGCGAGGAGACCCAGTACTTC. This codes for CTSVGTSEETQYF. The chain uses TRBV1 and TRBJ2-5; no DNA check was done on the table's D call, TRBD2. TRBV1 is a documented pseudogene. CDR3 size: 13 residues.

The CDR3 DNA sequence: TGTGCCAGCAGCTTAATTACTGCCGGTGAGCAGTTCTTC. Amino acids: CASSLITAGEQFF. The chain links TRBV11-3 to TRBJ2-1; D remains ambiguous. V was pared by 2 bases and J by 9 bases, with 11 bases between. This CDR3 region has 13 residues. Germline CDR1 SGHNT, CDR2 YENEEA.

The rearrangement uses TRBV9 and TRBJ1-6; D not certain. The germline V and J ends were trimmed by 4 bases and 9 bases, with 14 bases remaining between them. Per germline, CDR1 SGDLS and CDR2 YYNGEE. The CDR3 is 14 residues long. DNA for the CDR3: TGTGCCAGCAGCTCCCGAGCGGTCGGTTCACCCCTCCACTTT. It translates to CASSSRAVGSPLHF.

The chain joins TRBV2 to TRBJ2-1; 11 positions match TRBD2. The CDR3 is made up of 13 amino acids. Germline CDR1 is SNHLY and CDR2 is FYNNEI. V shed 8 bases, J shed 3 bases, and the junction held 0 bases outside the gene matches. The CDR3 region has the DNA TGTGCCAGCGGGACTAGCGGCTACAATGAGCAGTTCTTC. The encoded protein is CASGTSGYNEQFF. Combining the CDR3 with reference TRBV2 and TRBJ2-1 gives the whole variable domain EPEVTQTPSHQVTQMGQEVILRCVPISNHLYFYWYRQILGQKVEFLVSFYNNEISEKSEIFDDQFSVERPDGSNFTLKIRSTKLEDSAMYFCASGTSGYNEQFFGPGTRLTVL.

V and J are TRBV6-5 and TRBJ1-5; TRBD1 matches at 7 bases. Germline V lookup: CDR1 MNHEY, CDR2 SVGAGI. This CDR3 has 15 amino acids. The trim removed 6 bases at V and 1 base at J, leaving 6 bases unmatched. The CDR3, as DNA: TGTGCCAGCAGACCTGACAGGGTAAGCAATCAGCCCCAGCATTTT. This codes for CASRPDRVSNQPQHF.

This chain connects TRBV25-1 to TRBJ1-4; D is unclear. The CDR3 sequence is 12 residues long. Trimming left V 6 bases short and J 8 bases short, with 10 bases between. CDR1 MGHDK and CDR2 SYGVNS come from the germline V gene. This CDR3 reads CASSRTREKLFF. CDR3 sequence (DNA): TGTGCCAGCAGCAGAACTAGGGAAAAACTGTTTTTT.

The genes are TRBV2 and TRBJ1-2; D unclear. V lost 7 bases to trimming and J lost 8 bases, with 20 bases between them. Germline CDR1 SNHLY, CDR2 FYNNEI. CDR3 length: 14 residues. The CDR3 coding sequence is TGTGCCAGCACTCGATTGTCCCCATCGGTAGGCTACACCTTC. Its translation is CASTRLSPSVGYTF.

The chain carries TRBV5-6 and TRBJ1-3; D not certain. V lost 4 bases to trimming and J lost 2 bases, with 10 bases between them. Germline CDR1 reads SGHDT; CDR2 reads YYEEEE. The CDR3 loop spans 14 amino acids. The CDR3 reads CASSIVLAGNTIYF. For the CDR3, the DNA is TGTGCCAGCAGCATAGTCTTGGCTGGAAACACCATATATTTT.

The chain is built from TRBV7-2 and TRBJ2-1; 7 nucleotides match TRBD1. The CDR3 runs to 15 residues. Germline loops: CDR1 SGHTA, CDR2 FQGNSA. Trimming took 1 base from V and 3 from J; bases not matched to a gene: 3. This CDR3 is CASSLEGQIYNEQFF. The CDR3 region has the DNA TGTGCCAGCAGCTTAGAGGGACAGATCTACAATGAGCAGTTCTTC. Full variable domain (outside the CDR3, taken from reference TRBV7-2 and TRBJ2-1): GAGVSQSPSNKVTEKGKDVELRCDPISGHTALYWYRQSLGQGLEFLIYFQGNSAPDKSGLPSDRFSAERTGGSVSTLTIQRTQQEDSAVYLCASSLEGQIYNEQFFGPGTRLTVL.

J is TRBJ2-7 and V is TRBV7-2; a possible D gene is TRBD2 (6 bases). There are 15 residues in the CDR3. Germline CDR1 and CDR2: SGHTA and FQGNSA. Trimming took off 8 bases at V and 0 bases at J, with 17 bases between the two ends. DNA of the CDR3: TGTGCCAGCCAACCCCACGGGGGTGACTCCTACGAGCAGTACTTC. It encodes CASQPHGGDSYEQYF.